Listed below are T cell receptor beta chains from one sample, sequenced in a study of Ad26.COV2.S vaccination and SARS-CoV-2 variants. Profiled with immunoSEQ multiplex PCR; TCRdb holds only in-frame clones, not every one. The table shows 350,000 to 500,000 clones, with about nine tenths occurring only once. The source was peripheral blood, collected in a trial of Ad26.COV2.S vaccine versus placebo. The receptors shown here come from a person aged 18-60 years who received the Ad26.COV2.S COVID-19 vaccine or a placebo. CDR3s include the opening cysteine and the closing phenylalanine or tryptophan. The order of the fields is V gene, clone size, J gene, D gene, CDR3 DNA, CDR3 protein. A D gene is named only where the DNA matches it firmly. A clone size is listed for some rows: how often the clone was seen (once, few, many), or a class if it is expanded.

V gene: TRBV15; clone size: -; J gene: TRBJ1-1; D gene: -; CDR3 DNA: TGTGCCACCAGCAGAGACCAGGGATACACTGAAGCTTTCTTT; CDR3 protein: CATSRDQGYTEAFF
V gene: TRBV12-5; clone size: -; J gene: TRBJ2-3; D gene: TRBD1; CDR3 DNA: TGTGCTAGTGGTTTCGGACAGGGGGCTACAGATACGCAGTATTTT; CDR3 protein: CASGFGQGATDTQYF
V gene: TRBV2; clone size: -; J gene: TRBJ1-6; D gene: -; CDR3 DNA: TGTGCCAGCAGTGAAAGGGTCCGTAGCTCCTATAATTCACCCCTCCACTTT; CDR3 protein: CASSERVRSSYNSPLHF
V gene: TRBV13; clone size: -; J gene: TRBJ2-3; D gene: TRBD2; CDR3 DNA: TGTGCCAGCAGCTTAGAAGGCGGGAGAGGGGCAGATACGCAGTATTTT; CDR3 protein: CASSLEGGRGADTQYF
V gene: TRBV7-9; clone size: -; J gene: TRBJ1-6; D gene: TRBD1; CDR3 DNA: TGTGCCAGCAGCTATCCACAGGGGGCGGGTAATTCACCCCTCCACTTT; CDR3 protein: CASSYPQGAGNSPLHF
V gene: TRBV24-1; clone size: -; J gene: TRBJ1-5; D gene: -; CDR3 DNA: TGTGCCACCAGTGAAGGACCCAGCAATCAGCCCCAGCATTTT; CDR3 protein: CATSEGPSNQPQHF
V gene: TRBV7-3; clone size: -; J gene: TRBJ2-3; D gene: TRBD2; CDR3 DNA: TGTGCCAGCCGCCTAGCGGTAACTAGCACAGATACGCAGTATTTT; CDR3 protein: CASRLAVTSTDTQYF
V gene: TRBV7-5; clone size: -; J gene: TRBJ2-1; D gene: -; CDR3 DNA: TGTGCCAGAAGCTCCCCGGGACTAGGGTGCTATGAGCAGTTCTTC; CDR3 protein: CARSSPGLGCYEQFF
V gene: TRBV7-6; clone size: -; J gene: TRBJ2-1; D gene: -; CDR3 DNA: TGTGCCAGCAGCGGACCCCGGGTCGACCACTACAATGAGCAGTTCTTC; CDR3 protein: CASSGPRVDHYNEQFF
V gene: TRBV9; clone size: -; J gene: TRBJ2-1; D gene: -; CDR3 DNA: TGTGCCAGCAGCCCGACCACTAGCTACAATGAGCAGTTCTTC; CDR3 protein: CASSPTTSYNEQFF
V gene: TRBV6-2/TRBV6-3; clone size: -; J gene: TRBJ2-7; D gene: -; CDR3 DNA: TGTGCCAGCAGTTACTCGGTCCCCGGTTCCTACGAGCAGTACTTC; CDR3 protein: CASSYSVPGSYEQYF
V gene: TRBV19; clone size: -; J gene: TRBJ2-5; D gene: TRBD1; CDR3 DNA: TGTGCCAGTAGGGAGACAGGGCGGCCCCGTGGGACCCAGTACTTC; CDR3 protein: CASRETGRPRGTQYF
V gene: TRBV6-2/TRBV6-3; clone size: -; J gene: TRBJ1-6; D gene: -; CDR3 DNA: TGTGCCAGCAGTTACGCCAGGCTGGGTTCACCCCTCCACTTT; CDR3 protein: CASSYARLGSPLHF
V gene: TRBV11-3; clone size: -; J gene: TRBJ2-5; D gene: -; CDR3 DNA: TGTGCCAGCAGCCGAGGGACTGAAGAGACCCAGTACTTC; CDR3 protein: CASSRGTEETQYF
V gene: TRBV7-9; clone size: -; J gene: TRBJ2-7; D gene: TRBD1; CDR3 DNA: TGTGCCAGCAGCTTACCGGGACAGGTCTATCCCGAGCAGTACTTC; CDR3 protein: CASSLPGQVYPEQYF
V gene: TRBV7-8; clone size: -; J gene: TRBJ2-5; D gene: -; CDR3 DNA: TGTGCCAGCAGCCGTAGAGGCGGGTACGCTGAGACCCAGTACTTC; CDR3 protein: CASSRRGGYAETQYF
V gene: TRBV30; clone size: -; J gene: TRBJ1-3; D gene: -; CDR3 DNA: TGTGCCTGGAGCGGGGCGGGAAACACCATATATTTT; CDR3 protein: CAWSGAGNTIYF
V gene: TRBV30; clone size: -; J gene: TRBJ1-2; D gene: -; CDR3 DNA: TGTGCCTGGAGTGTAACCCCGGGGGGGACTAACTATGGCTACACCTTC; CDR3 protein: CAWSVTPGGTNYGYTF
V gene: TRBV4-3; clone size: -; J gene: TRBJ2-2; D gene: TRBD2; CDR3 DNA: TGCGCCAGCAGCCCGGGACTAGCGGACGACGCCACCGGGGAGCTGTTTTTT; CDR3 protein: CASSPGLADDATGELFF
V gene: TRBV28; clone size: -; J gene: TRBJ1-2; D gene: -; CDR3 DNA: TGTGCCAGCAGCCGCGCCGGGGAAAGGGGGGACTATGGCTACACCTTC; CDR3 protein: CASSRAGERGDYGYTF
V gene: TRBV5-8; clone size: -; J gene: TRBJ2-3; D gene: TRBD2; CDR3 DNA: TGTGCCAGCAGCTTACGGGAGGGTACAGATACGCAGTATTTT; CDR3 protein: CASSLREGTDTQYF
V gene: TRBV7-9; clone size: few; J gene: TRBJ1-1; D gene: -; CDR3 DNA: TGTGCCAGCAGGGGGGACGGGAACACTGAAGCTTTCTTT; CDR3 protein: CASRGDGNTEAFF
V gene: TRBV7-9; clone size: -; J gene: TRBJ2-7; D gene: TRBD2; CDR3 DNA: TGTGCCAGCAGCCCTGGACTAGCGGGAGGGCTACAGTACTTC; CDR3 protein: CASSPGLAGGLQYF
V gene: TRBV20-1; clone size: once; J gene: TRBJ1-2; D gene: TRBD1; CDR3 DNA: TGCAGTGCTAGTGGGGATGGGGGACAGGGGGGCTATGGCTACACCTTC; CDR3 protein: CSASGDGGQGGYGYTF
V gene: TRBV11-3; clone size: -; J gene: TRBJ2-1; D gene: TRBD2; CDR3 DNA: TGTGCCAGCAGCCATCCCCCTAGCGGGAGGTCCGTCAATGAGCAGTTCTTC; CDR3 protein: CASSHPPSGRSVNEQFF
V gene: TRBV5-6; clone size: -; J gene: TRBJ2-1; D gene: -; CDR3 DNA: TGTGCCAGCAGCTTGGCCACAGGGTGGGGGTACAATGAGCAGTTCTTC; CDR3 protein: CASSLATGWGYNEQFF
V gene: TRBV6-5; clone size: -; J gene: TRBJ2-7; D gene: -; CDR3 DNA: TGTGCCAGCAGGATTCGACTGCTACACTACGAGCAGTACTTC; CDR3 protein: CASRIRLLHYEQYF
V gene: TRBV7-9; clone size: -; J gene: TRBJ1-5; D gene: -; CDR3 DNA: TGTGCCAGCAGCTTAAATAGCAATCAGCCCCAGCATTTT; CDR3 protein: CASSLNSNQPQHF
V gene: TRBV3-1/TRBV3-2; clone size: -; J gene: TRBJ1-4; D gene: -; CDR3 DNA: TGTGCCAGCAGCCAAGGGTCAGGGACCGGGGAAAAACTGTTTTTT; CDR3 protein: CASSQGSGTGEKLFF
V gene: TRBV29-1; clone size: -; J gene: TRBJ1-1; D gene: -; CDR3 DNA: TGCAGCGTTGGGAACACTGAAGCTTTCTTT; CDR3 protein: CSVGNTEAFF
V gene: TRBV7-9; clone size: -; J gene: TRBJ2-5; D gene: -; CDR3 DNA: TGTGCCAGCAGCACCTGGGATCCGGCCGGGATTCAAGAGACCCAGTACTTC; CDR3 protein: CASSTWDPAGIQETQYF